The following is a TCR beta chain sequence with its context. Its antigen is as yet unknown. The data derive from a study of T-cell reconstitution after alpha-beta-depleted transplantation in children. Points from the study as a whole: From newly produced T cells came most of the T-cell counts and diversity one year after transplant. At around two months after transplant, the alpha-beta T cells were reportedly derived from several hundred expanded clones that came from non-depleted graft cells. Certain patients had high TCRbeta diversity at day 60, and it came from recipient T cells and thymic progenitors that survived.

Preparation of the TCRbeta library involved a method that used unique molecular identifiers. A single record per CDR3 protein comes from TCRdb applying MiXCR to the PCR reads. The sample holds around 580,000 distinct CDR3 sequences, 23% seen once. The origin of this receptor is a boy younger than two who had a stem cell transplant for acute myeloid leukemia, so the T cells may come from the graft donor. The material was PBMCs, mostly from graft donor cells, obtained 360 days after TCRalphabeta/CD19-depleted stem cell transplant.

The CDR3 sequence is CASSLDGVSNQPQHF. CDR3 in DNA: TGTGCCAGCAGCTTGGACGGGGTAAGCAATCAGCCCCAGCATTTT. The chain joins TRBV5-5 to TRBJ1-5; D uncertain. V dropped 0 bases and J dropped 1 base, with 8 bases sitting between them. The CDR3 is 15 residues long. Germline V CDR1 and CDR2: SGHKS, YYEKEE (reference sequence).